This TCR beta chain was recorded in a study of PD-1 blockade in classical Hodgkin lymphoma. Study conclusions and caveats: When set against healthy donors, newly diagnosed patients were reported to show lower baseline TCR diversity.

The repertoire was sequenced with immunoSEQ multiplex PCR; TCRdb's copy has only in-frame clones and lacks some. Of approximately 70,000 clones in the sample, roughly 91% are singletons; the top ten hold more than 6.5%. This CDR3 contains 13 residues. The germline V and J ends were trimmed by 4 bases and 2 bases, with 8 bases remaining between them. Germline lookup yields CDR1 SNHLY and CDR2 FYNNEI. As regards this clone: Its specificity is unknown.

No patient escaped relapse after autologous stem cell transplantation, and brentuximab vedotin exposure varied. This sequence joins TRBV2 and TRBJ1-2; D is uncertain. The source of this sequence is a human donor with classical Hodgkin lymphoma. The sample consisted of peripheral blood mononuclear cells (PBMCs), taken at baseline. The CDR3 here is CASSVDENYGYTF. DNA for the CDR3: TGTGCCAGCAGTGTTGATGAGAACTATGGCTACACCTTC.